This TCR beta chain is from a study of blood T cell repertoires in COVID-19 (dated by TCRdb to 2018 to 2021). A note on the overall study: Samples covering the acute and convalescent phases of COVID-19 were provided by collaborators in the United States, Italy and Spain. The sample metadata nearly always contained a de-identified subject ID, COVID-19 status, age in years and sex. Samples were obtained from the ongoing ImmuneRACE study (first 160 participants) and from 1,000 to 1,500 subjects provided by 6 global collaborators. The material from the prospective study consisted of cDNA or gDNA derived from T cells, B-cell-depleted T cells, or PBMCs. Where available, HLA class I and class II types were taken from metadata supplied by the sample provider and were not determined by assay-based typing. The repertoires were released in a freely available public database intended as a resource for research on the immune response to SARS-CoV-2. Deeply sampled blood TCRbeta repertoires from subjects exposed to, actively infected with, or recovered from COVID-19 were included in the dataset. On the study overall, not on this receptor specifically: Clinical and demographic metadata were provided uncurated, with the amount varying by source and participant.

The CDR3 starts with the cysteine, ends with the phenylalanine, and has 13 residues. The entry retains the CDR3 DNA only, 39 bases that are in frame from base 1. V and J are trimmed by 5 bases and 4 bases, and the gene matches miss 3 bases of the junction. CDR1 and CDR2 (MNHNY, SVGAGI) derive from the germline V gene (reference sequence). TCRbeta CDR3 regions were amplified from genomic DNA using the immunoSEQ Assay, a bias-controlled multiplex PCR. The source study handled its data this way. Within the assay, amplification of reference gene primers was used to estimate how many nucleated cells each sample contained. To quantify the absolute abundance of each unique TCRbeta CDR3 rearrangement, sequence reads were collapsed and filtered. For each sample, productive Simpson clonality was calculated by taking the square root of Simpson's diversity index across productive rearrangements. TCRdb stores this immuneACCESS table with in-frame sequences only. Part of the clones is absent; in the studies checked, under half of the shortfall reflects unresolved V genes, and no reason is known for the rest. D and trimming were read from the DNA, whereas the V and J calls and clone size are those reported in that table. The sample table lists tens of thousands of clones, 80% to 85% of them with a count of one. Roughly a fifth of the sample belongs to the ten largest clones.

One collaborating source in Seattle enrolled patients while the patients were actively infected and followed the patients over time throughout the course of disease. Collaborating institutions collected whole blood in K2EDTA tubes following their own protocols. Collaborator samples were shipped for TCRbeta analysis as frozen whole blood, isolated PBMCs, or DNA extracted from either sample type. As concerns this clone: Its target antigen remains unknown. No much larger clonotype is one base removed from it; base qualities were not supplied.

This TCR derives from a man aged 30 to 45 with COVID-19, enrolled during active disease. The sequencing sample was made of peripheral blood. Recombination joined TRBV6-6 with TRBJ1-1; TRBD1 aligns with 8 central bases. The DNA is TGTGCCAGCAGTGGCACAGGGGGCACTGAAGCTTTCTTT. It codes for CASSGTGGTEAFF.